This TCR beta chain stems from a study of tumor-infiltrating lymphocytes in primary liver carcinoma. Production of TCR beta cDNA used around 0.45 ug total RNA together with a constant-region primer. ARM-PCR, slightly modified, supplied the TCR beta libraries through three nested multiplex PCR rounds. The first two PCR rounds used TRBV1-TRBV30 primers with a Cbeta primer, approximately 9 cycles each. TCRdb reanalysed the multiplex PCR reads using MiXCR and keeps one entry per CDR3 protein. The table has over 75,000 distinct CDR3 sequences, around 68% seen once. The CDR3 runs 13 residues. V was pared by 1 base and J by 3 bases, with 10 bases between. Per germline, CDR1 DFQATT and CDR2 SNEGSKA (reference sequence). Co-extracting RNA and DNA was done with 20-30 mg of unsorted bulk tissue as input.

The chain joins TRBV20-1 to TRBJ2-7; tentative D call: TRBD1 (6 bases). The specimen was tumor-adjacent normal liver tissue. This clonotype originated in a man between 35 and 55 years old with primary liver carcinoma and hepatitis B virus infection. CDR3 amino acids: CSARGIGGYEQYF. CDR3 bases: TGCAGTGCTAGAGGGATAGGGGGCTACGAGCAGTACTTC.